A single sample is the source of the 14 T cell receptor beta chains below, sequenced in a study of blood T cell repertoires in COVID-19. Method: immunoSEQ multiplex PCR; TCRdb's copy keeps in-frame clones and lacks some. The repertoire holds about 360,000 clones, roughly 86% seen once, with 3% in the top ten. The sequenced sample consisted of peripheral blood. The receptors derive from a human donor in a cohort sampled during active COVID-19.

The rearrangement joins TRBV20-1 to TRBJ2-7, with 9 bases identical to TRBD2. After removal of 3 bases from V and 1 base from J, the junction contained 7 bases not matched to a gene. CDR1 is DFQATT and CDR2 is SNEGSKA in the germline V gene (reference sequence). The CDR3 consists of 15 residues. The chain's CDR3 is CSASDTSGWSYEQYF. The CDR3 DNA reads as TGCAGTGCTAGTGATACTAGCGGGTGGTCCTACGAGCAGTACTTC.

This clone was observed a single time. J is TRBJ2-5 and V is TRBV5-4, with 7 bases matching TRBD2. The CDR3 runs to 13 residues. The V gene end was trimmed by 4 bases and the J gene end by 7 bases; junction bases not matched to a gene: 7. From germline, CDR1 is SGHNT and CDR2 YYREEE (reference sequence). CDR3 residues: CASSDRGEGTQYF. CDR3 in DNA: TGTGCCAGCAGCGACCGGGGGGAGGGGACCCAGTACTTC.

CDR3 sequence (DNA): TGTGCCAGCAGCTCCCGCGGTCAGCCCCAGCATTTT. This sequence encodes CASSSRGQPQHF. The chain combines TRBV7-9 with TRBJ1-5, with D hard to call. V shed 4 bases and J shed 6 bases, with 7 bases lying between them. The CDR3 extends over 12 amino acids. Looked up from germline, CDR1 is SEHNR and CDR2 is FQNEAQ (reference sequence).

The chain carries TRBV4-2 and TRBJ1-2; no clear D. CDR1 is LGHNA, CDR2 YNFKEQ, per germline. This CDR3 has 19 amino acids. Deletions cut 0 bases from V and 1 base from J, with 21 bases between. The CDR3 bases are TGTGCCAGCAGCCAAGATGGTAATATGGCGGCTTATTTTAACTATGGCTACACCTTC. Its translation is CASSQDGNMAAYFNYGYTF.

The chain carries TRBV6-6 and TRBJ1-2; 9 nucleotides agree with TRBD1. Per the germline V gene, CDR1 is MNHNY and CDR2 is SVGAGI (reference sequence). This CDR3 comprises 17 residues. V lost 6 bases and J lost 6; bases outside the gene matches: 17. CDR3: CASSRSVDRGASDGYTF. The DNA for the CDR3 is TGTGCCAGCAGCCGATCAGTGGACAGGGGAGCCTCCGATGGCTACACCTTC.

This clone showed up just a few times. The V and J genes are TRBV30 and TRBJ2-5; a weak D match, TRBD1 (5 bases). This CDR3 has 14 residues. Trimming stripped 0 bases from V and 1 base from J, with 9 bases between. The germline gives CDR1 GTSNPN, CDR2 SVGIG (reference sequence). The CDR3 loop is CAWSVATVQETQYF. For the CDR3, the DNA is TGTGCCTGGAGTGTAGCGACAGTCCAAGAGACCCAGTACTTC.

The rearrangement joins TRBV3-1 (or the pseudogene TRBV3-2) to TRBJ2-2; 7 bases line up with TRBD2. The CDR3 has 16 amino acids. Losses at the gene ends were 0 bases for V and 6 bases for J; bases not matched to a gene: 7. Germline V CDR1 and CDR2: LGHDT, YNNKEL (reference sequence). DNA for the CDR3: TGTGCCAGCAGCCAAGAGGGAGGGAGGGCTGCCGGGGAGCTGTTTTTT. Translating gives CASSQEGGRAAGELFF.

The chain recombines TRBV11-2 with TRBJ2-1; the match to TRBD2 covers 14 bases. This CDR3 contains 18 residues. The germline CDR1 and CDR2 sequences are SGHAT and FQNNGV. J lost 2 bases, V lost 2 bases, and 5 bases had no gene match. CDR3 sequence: CASSLKGLAGVTYNEQFF. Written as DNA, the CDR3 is TGTGCCAGCAGCTTAAAGGGACTAGCGGGAGTGACCTACAATGAGCAGTTCTTC.

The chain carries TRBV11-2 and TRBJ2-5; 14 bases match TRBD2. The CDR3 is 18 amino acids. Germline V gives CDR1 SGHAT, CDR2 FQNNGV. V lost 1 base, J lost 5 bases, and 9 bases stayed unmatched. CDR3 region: CASSLGIRTSGRRETQYF. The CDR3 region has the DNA TGTGCCAGCAGCTTAGGGATTAGGACTAGCGGGAGGAGGGAGACCCAGTACTTC.

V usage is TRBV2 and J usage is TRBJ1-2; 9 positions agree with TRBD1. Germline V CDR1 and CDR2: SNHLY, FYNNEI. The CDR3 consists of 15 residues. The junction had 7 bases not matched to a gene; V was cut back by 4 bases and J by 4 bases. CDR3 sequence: CASSAPDRGTYGYTF. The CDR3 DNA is TGTGCCAGCAGTGCTCCGGACAGGGGTACCTATGGCTACACCTTC.

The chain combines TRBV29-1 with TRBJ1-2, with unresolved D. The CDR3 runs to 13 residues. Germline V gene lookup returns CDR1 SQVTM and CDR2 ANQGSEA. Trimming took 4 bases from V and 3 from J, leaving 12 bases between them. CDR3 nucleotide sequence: TGCAGCGTTGCGTACACCGGGGACTATGGCTACACCTTC. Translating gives CSVAYTGDYGYTF. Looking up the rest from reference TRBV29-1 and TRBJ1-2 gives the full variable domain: SAVISQKPSRDICQRGTSLTIQCQVDSQVTMMFWYRQQPGQSLTLIATANQGSEATYESGFVIDKFPISRPNLTFSTLTVSNMSPEDSSIYLCSVAYTGDYGYTFGSGTRLTVV.

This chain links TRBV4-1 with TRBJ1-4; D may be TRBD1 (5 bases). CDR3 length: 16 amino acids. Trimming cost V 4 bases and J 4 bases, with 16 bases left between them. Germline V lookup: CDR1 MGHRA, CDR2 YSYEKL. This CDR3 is CASSRRIDSLNEKLFF. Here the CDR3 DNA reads TGCGCCAGCAGCCGCCGGATAGACAGCCTTAATGAAAAACTGTTTTTT.

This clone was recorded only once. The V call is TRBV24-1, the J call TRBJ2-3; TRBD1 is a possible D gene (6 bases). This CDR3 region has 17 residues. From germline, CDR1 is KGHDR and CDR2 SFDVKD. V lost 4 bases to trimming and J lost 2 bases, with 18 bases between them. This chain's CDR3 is CATSEQQQGRDTDTQYF. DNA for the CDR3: TGTGCCACCAGTGAGCAACAACAGGGTAGGGACACAGATACGCAGTATTTT.

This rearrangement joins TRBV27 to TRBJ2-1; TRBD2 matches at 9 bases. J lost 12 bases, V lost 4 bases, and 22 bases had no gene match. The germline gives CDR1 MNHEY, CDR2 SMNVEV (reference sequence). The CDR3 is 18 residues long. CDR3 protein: CASSSGTGLAGSGGRQFF. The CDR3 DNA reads TGTGCCAGCAGTTCTGGGACCGGGCTAGCGGGATCGGGAGGGAGGCAGTTCTTC.